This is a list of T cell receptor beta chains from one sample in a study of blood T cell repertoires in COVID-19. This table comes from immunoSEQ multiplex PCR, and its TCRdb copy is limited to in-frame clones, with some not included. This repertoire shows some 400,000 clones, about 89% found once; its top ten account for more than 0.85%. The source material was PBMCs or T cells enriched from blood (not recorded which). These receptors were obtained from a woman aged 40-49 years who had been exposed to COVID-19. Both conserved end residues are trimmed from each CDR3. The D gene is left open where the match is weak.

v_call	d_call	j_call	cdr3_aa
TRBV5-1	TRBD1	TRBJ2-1	ASSYGTARWF
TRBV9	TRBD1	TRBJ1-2	ASSANRGRGYGYT
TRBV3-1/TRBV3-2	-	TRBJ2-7	ASSLAGLAAYEQY
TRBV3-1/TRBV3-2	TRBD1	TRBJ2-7	ATSQEYRMGGVGGGQGHEQY
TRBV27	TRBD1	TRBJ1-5	ASSPRGDSNQPQH
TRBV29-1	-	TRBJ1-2	SVATGLVSGYT
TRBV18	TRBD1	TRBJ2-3	ASSLGTGGGDTQY
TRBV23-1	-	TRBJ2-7	ASSLRESYEQY
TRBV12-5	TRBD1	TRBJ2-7	ASGTGGHEQY
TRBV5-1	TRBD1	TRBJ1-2	ASRIGQENGYT
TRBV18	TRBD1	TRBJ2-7	ASSPRQGPYEQY
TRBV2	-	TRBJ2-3	ASSETGLKTDTQY
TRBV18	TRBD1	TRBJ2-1	ASSPRTGVGNEQF
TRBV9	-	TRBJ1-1	ASSAGLGEAF
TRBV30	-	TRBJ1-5	AWSDQVRSSFNQPQH
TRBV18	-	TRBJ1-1	ASSVEVGNTEAF
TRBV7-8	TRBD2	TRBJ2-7	ASSPGTSAYEQY
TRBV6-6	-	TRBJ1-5	ASSYSAADQPQH
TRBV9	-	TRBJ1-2	ASSPRDTANYGYT
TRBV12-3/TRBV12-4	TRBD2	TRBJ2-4	ASSQAGANIQY
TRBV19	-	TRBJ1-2	ASTITGGHYGYT
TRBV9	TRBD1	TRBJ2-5	ASSLGDREQETQY
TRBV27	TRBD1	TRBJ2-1	ASTLDRGSNEQF
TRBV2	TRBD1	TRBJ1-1	ASKSDRRNTEAF
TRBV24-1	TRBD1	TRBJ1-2	ATSDSGQSFYGYT
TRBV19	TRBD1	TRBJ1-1	ASNRGRSRGPEAF
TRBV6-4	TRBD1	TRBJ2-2	ASSRQGDTGELF
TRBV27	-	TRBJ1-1	ASSLSTRTEAF
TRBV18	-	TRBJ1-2	ASSSLDIRYGYT
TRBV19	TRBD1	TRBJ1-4	ASSLQGGGEKLF
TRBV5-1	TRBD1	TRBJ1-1	ASSQYGTATEAF
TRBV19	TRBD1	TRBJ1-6	ASRPTGTGVNSPLH
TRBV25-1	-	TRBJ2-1	ASSDALQAGNEQF
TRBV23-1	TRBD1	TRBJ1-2	ASRGTGEGYT
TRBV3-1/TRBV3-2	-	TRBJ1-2	ASSQGAGQHLYGYT
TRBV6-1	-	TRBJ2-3	ASSGALTDTQY
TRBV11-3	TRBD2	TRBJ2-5	ASSLGGTSGQETQY
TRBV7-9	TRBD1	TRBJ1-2	ASSSPTGGGYGYT
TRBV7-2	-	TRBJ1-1	ASSLALPSGPAF
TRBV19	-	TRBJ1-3	ASSMGGSSGNTIY
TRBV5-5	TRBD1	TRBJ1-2	ASSYGQGTYGYT
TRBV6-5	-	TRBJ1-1	ASRTRKNTEAF
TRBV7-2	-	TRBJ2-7	ASSPLTEQY
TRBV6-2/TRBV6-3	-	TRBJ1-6	ASSYGQTYNSPLH
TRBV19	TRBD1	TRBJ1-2	VSGGNYGYT
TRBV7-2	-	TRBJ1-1	ASSLSSAGGTEAF
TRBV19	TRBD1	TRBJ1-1	ASRNRGANTEAF
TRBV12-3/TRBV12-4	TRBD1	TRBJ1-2	ASRQGNFGYT
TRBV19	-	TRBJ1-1	ASSTDTEAF
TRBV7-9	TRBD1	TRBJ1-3	ASNSARDRDRNTIY
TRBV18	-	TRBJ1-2	ASSPPTVNYGYT
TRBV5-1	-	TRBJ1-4	ASSPGTPNEKLF
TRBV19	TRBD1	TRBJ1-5	ASTVDRVRQPQH
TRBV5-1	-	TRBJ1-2	ASSFSSYRESNYGYT
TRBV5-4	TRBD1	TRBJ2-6	ASSRGQGGRVGANVLT
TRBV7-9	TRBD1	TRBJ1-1	ASSTQGAFTEAF
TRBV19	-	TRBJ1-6	ASGDKGWNSPLH
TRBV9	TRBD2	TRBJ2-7	ASSGLAGSYEQY